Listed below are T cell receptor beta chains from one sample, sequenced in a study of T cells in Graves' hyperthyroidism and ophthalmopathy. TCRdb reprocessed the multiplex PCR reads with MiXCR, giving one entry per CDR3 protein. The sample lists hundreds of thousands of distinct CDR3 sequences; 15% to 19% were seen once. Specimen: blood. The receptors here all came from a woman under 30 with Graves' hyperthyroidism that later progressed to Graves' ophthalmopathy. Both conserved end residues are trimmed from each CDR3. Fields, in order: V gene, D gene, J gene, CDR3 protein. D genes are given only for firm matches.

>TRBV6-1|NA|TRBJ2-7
ASSPRGPAGQGVGYEQY
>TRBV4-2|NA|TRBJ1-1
ASSQEPDREAF
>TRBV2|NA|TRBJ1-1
ASRGTANTEAF
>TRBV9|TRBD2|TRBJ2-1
ASSAKEREGYNEQF
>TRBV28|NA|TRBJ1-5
ASSLNAGDIQPQH
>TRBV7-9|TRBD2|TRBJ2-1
ASSLELAGGQF
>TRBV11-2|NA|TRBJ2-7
ASSARPFDHEQY
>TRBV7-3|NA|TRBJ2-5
ASSLDAEAGTQY
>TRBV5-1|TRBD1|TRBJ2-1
ASSLAGTGGYNEQF
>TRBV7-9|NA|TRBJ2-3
ASSPKFGRRAPSTDTQY
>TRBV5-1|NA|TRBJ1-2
ASSRAQPRDTNYGYT
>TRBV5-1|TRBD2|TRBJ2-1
ASSLGTSGANNEQF
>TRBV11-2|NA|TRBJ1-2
ASRQGGVGYT
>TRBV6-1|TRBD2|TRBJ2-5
ASRRTSGRPEETQY